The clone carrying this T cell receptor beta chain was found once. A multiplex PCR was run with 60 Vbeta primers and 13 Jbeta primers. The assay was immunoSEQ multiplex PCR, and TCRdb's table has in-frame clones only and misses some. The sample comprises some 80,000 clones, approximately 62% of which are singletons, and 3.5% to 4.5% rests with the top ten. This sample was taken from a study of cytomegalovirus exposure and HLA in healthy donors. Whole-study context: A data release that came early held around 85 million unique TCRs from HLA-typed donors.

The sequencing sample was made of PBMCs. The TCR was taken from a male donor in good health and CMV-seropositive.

The CDR3 loop is CASSLGLANEQYF. The CDR3 nucleotides are TGTGCCAGCAGTTTAGGACTAGCGAACGAGCAGTACTTC. The rearrangement links TRBV27 to TRBJ2-7; 9 bases align to TRBD2. Germline V gene sequence: CDR1 MNHEY, CDR2 SMNVEV (reference sequence). The CDR3 contains 13 residues. Germline trimming cut 2 bases from V and 5 bases from J; bases unmatched to any gene: 1.